The TCR beta chain described here comes from a study of T cell repertoires in cytomegalovirus infection. Study in general: Recently identified HLA-C-restricted and well-studied HLA-B-restricted CMV epitopes were used. A matching HLA type, together with CMV infection, was signaled by public TCR beta signatures.

Concerning this clonotype itself: What it binds is not known.

TCRdb re-derived calls from the reads in MiXCR, one entry per CDR3 protein. Of 700,000 to 950,000 distinct CDR3 sequences in the sample, around a third are singletons; the top ten hold over 10%. Study results and caveats: Dominant in the ex vivo response were TCR beta clonotypes restricted by HLA-C and specific for CMV. Summed public TCR beta family frequency identified CMV carriers bearing the relevant HLA.

Source: cultured CD8+ T cells from PBMCs, taken from culture after CMV antigen stimulation. The receptor was derived from a human donor in good health (CMV status not recorded). Some clones in this sample may be carry-over from other donors' samples.

The CDR3 DNA reads as TGTGCCAGCAGCTACGGGGGCAATTATTCACCCCTCCACTTT. This translates into CASSYGGNYSPLHF. V gene TRBV7-6 combines with J gene TRBJ1-6, with D perhaps TRBD1 (6 bases). The germline V gene encodes CDR1 SGHVS and CDR2 FNYEAQ. The CDR3 is 14 amino acids. Trimming pared 4 bases from V and 8 bases from J, leaving 12 bases between.